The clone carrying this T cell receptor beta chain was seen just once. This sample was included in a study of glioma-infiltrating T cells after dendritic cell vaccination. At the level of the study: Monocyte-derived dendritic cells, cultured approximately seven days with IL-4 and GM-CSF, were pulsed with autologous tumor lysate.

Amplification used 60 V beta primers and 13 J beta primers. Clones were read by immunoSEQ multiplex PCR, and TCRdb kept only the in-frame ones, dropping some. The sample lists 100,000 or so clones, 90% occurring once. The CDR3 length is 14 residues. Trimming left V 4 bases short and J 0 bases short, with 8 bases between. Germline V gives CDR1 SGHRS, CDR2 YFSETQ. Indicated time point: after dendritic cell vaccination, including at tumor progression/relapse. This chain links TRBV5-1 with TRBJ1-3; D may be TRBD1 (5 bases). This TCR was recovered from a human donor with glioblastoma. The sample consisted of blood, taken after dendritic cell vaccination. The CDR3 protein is CASSPDNSGNTIYF. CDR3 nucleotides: TGCGCCAGCAGCCCGGACAACTCTGGAAACACCATATATTTT.